What follows describes a single TCR beta chain. Clones were read by immunoSEQ multiplex PCR, and TCRdb kept only the in-frame ones, dropping some. The sample holds fewer than 350,000 clones; roughly 93% are singletons and the top ten take roughly 2.1%. The study drew participants aged about 18 to 89 years from 24 US areas. These data are taken from a study of blood T cell repertoires in COVID-19. V shed 3 bases and J 4 bases; nucleotides not matched to a gene: 2. Germline loops: CDR1 KGHDR, CDR2 SFDVKD. There are 14 residues in the CDR3. Sequenced sample: PBMCs or T cells enriched from blood (not recorded which). The V call is TRBV24-1, the J call TRBJ1-2, with TRBD1 matching over 9 bases. This receptor was identified in a woman between 40 and 50 years old with acute COVID-19. CDR3 DNA sequence: TGTGCCACCAGTGATCGGGGACAGGGCTATGGCTACACCTTC. Residues: CATSDRGQGYGYTF.